This entry concerns a single T cell receptor beta chain. The record originates from a study of control samples from healthy donors and cancer patients. The assay was immunoSEQ multiplex PCR, and TCRdb's table has in-frame clones only and misses some. The table shows roughly 150,000 clones, with nearly 95% occurring only once. This CDR3 is built from 16 residues. The V segment lost 3 bases and the J segment 5 bases; nucleotides outside the gene matches: 10. In germline, CDR1 is LNHNV, CDR2 YYDKDF (reference sequence). The clonotype comes from a man in his forties or fifties in good health. V gene TRBV15 combines with J gene TRBJ1-5, with 7 bases identical to TRBD1. Sequencing was carried out using blood. DNA of the CDR3: TGTGCCACCAGCAGTAAGAGGCGAGGGGGCGATCAGCCCCAGCATTTT. As protein: CATSSKRRGGDQPQHF.